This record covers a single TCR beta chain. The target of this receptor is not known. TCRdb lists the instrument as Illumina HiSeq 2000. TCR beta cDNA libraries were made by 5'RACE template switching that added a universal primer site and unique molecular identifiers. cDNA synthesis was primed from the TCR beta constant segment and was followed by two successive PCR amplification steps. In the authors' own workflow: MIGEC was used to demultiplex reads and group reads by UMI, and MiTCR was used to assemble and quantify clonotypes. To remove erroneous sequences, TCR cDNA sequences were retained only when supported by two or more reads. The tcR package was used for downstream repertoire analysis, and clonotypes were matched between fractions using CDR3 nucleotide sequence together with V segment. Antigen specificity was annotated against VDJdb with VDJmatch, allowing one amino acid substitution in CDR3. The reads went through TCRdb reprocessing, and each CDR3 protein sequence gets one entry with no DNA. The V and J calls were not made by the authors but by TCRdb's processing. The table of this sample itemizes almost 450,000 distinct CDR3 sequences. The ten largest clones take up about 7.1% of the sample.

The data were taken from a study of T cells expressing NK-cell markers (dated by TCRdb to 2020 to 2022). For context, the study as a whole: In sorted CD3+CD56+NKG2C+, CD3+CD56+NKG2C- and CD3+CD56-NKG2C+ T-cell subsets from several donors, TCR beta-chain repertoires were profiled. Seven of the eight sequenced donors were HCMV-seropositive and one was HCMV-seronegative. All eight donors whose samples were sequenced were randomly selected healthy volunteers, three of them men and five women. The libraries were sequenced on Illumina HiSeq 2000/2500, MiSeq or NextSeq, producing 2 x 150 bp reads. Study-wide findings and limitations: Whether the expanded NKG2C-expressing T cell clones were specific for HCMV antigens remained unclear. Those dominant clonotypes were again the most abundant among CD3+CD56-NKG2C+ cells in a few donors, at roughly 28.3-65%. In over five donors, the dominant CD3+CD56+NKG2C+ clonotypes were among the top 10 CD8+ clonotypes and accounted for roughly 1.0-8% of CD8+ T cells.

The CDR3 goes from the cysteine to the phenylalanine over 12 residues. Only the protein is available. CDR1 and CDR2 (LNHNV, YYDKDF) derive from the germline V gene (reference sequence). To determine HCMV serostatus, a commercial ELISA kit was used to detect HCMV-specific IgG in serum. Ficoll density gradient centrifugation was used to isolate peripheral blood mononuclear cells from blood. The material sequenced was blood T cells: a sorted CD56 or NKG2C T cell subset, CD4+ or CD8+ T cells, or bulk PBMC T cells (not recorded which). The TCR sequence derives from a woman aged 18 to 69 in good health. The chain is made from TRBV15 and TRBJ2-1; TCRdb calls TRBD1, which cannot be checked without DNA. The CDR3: CATSTPVREQFF.